These T cell receptor beta chains were read from a single sample in a study of persistence of HIV-infected CD4 T cells. The antigens these receptors bind are not known. Only in-frame clones appear in the TCRdb table, and some are missing; sequencing was by immunoSEQ multiplex PCR. The table lists roughly 30,000 clones, approximately 78% of them singletons. The sample in question was CD4+ T cells sorted from PBMCs after roughly 17-hour stimulation, obtained from a patient who received antiretroviral therapy. These TCRs come from an adult woman with HIV who was CMV-seropositive. Each CDR3 is given with its conserved first and last residue. A D gene is named only where the DNA matches it firmly.

len: 13; v_gene: TRBV7-6; d_gene: .; CDR3aa: CASSFGSGYAIYF
len: 12; v_gene: TRBV2; d_gene: .; CDR3aa: CASSAVGNTIYF
len: 15; v_gene: TRBV6-5; d_gene: TRBD2; CDR3aa: CASSQRGVPYNEQFF
len: 15; v_gene: TRBV19; d_gene: .; CDR3aa: CASWDRPYSNQPQHF
len: 10; v_gene: TRBV29-1; d_gene: TRBD2; CDR3aa: CSGGGDTQYF
len: 14; v_gene: TRBV24-1; d_gene: .; CDR3aa: CATRSPGEAGELFF
len: 16; v_gene: TRBV19; d_gene: TRBD1; CDR3aa: CASTQRAGGFHYGYTF
len: 15; v_gene: TRBV29-1; d_gene: TRBD1; CDR3aa: CSVKGSTGISYEQYF
len: 13; v_gene: TRBV18; d_gene: .; CDR3aa: CASSPGGQETQYF
len: 13; v_gene: TRBV7-3; d_gene: TRBD1; CDR3aa: CASSQNRGFEAFF
len: 14; v_gene: TRBV6-5; d_gene: .; CDR3aa: CASSLGGQDEKLFF
len: 14; v_gene: TRBV19; d_gene: .; CDR3aa: CASIDRSSGNTIYF
len: 17; v_gene: TRBV6-1; d_gene: TRBD2; CDR3aa: CASSVTSGGAGAYEQYF
len: 17; v_gene: TRBV19; d_gene: TRBD2; CDR3aa: CASSTLLSGVAKNIQYF
len: 16; v_gene: TRBV7-2; d_gene: TRBD2; CDR3aa: CASSFARTSGTDTQYF
len: 13; v_gene: TRBV29-1; d_gene: .; CDR3aa: CSVEDRDTDTQYF
len: 14; v_gene: TRBV6-1; d_gene: .; CDR3aa: CASSDQGGLVLAFF
len: 14; v_gene: TRBV10-3; d_gene: .; CDR3aa: CAISERLEGEKLFF
len: 13; v_gene: TRBV30; d_gene: .; CDR3aa: CAWSPSSDYGYTF
len: 14; v_gene: TRBV3-1/TRBV3-2; d_gene: .; CDR3aa: CASSQSSWAGELFF
len: 17; v_gene: TRBV24-1; d_gene: TRBD1; CDR3aa: CATSSGTGRSGANVLTF
len: 16; v_gene: TRBV27; d_gene: TRBD1; CDR3aa: CASSSYRGSGNQPQHF
len: 13; v_gene: TRBV6-5; d_gene: .; CDR3aa: CASSSHSGTEAFF
len: 13; v_gene: TRBV10-2; d_gene: TRBD1; CDR3aa: CASKDRELTEAFF
len: 11; v_gene: TRBV20-1; d_gene: .; CDR3aa: CSASFTGKAFF
len: 19; v_gene: TRBV18; d_gene: .; CDR3aa: CASSHQSGSGPIIPQGYTF
len: 14; v_gene: TRBV10-2; d_gene: .; CDR3aa: CASSEQGYNSPLHF
len: 14; v_gene: TRBV19; d_gene: .; CDR3aa: CASSKGTDLYGYTF
len: 14; v_gene: TRBV6-6; d_gene: TRBD2; CDR3aa: CASSYDGLAGTQYF
len: 16; v_gene: TRBV3-1/TRBV3-2; d_gene: TRBD1; CDR3aa: CASSQPRTGTYNEQFF
len: 13; v_gene: TRBV19; d_gene: .; CDR3aa: CASSILTETEAFF
len: 14; v_gene: TRBV9; d_gene: TRBD1; CDR3aa: CASSAGGVYNEQFF
len: 15; v_gene: TRBV6-5; d_gene: .; CDR3aa: CASSRGRGTYNEQFF
len: 14; v_gene: TRBV5-1; d_gene: .; CDR3aa: CASSTGQPLGGYTF
len: 14; v_gene: TRBV7-3; d_gene: .; CDR3aa: CASSLTQGPDTQYF
len: 14; v_gene: TRBV2; d_gene: TRBD1; CDR3aa: CASTRDRVNTEAFF
len: 13; v_gene: TRBV10-1; d_gene: .; CDR3aa: CASSDRWNSPLHF
len: 15; v_gene: TRBV7-3; d_gene: .; CDR3aa: CASGVTGGIQETQYF